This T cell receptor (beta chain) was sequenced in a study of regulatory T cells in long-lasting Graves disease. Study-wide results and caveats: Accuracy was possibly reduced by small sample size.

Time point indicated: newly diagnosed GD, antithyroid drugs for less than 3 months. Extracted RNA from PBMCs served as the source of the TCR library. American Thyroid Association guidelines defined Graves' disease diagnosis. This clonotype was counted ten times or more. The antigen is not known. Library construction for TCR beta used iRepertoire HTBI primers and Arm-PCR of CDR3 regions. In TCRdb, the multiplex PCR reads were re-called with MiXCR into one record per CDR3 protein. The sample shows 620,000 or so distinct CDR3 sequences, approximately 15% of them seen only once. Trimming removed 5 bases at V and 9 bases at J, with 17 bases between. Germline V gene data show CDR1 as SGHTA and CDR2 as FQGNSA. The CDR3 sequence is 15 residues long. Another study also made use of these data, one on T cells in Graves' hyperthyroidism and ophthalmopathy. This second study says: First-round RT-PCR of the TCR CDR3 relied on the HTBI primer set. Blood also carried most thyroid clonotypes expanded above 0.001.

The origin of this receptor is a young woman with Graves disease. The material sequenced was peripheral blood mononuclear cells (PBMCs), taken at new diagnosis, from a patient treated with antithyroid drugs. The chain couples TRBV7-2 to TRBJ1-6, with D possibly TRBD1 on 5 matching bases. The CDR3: CASSATGLGGSPLHF. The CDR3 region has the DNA TGTGCCAGCAGCGCAACGGGACTTGGGGGTTCACCCCTCCACTTT.